The entry below gives a single T cell receptor beta chain sequence along with its context. What it binds is unknown. With template switching, a universal primer site was added, and the cDNA carried unique molecular identifiers. TCRdb passed the 5' RACE reads through MiXCR, listing each CDR3 protein once. The profile shows around 340,000 distinct CDR3 sequences, 9% of them singletons. This entry is derived from a study of identical twins. Findings of the study overall: Abundant beta clonotypes from cord blood bore fewer insertions; memory repertoires lacked this pattern. Invariant populations such as MAIT and iNKT cells could partly muddle zero-insertion analyses. The study based its conclusions on cross-sectional statistical analysis and did not follow the same donors.

Germline V gene data show CDR1 as SGHRS and CDR2 as YFSETQ. This CDR3 is built from 15 residues. Trimming stripped 1 base from V and 4 bases from J, with 14 bases between. What was sequenced was naive T cells sorted from blood. The TCR comes from a woman aged 50 to 60 in good health. The rearrangement joins TRBV5-1 to TRBJ2-5, with a weak D call TRBD2 (5 bases). The CDR3 spells CASSLSFGAGETQYF. The CDR3 DNA sequence: TGCGCCAGCAGCTTGAGTTTTGGTGCGGGAGAGACCCAGTACTTC.